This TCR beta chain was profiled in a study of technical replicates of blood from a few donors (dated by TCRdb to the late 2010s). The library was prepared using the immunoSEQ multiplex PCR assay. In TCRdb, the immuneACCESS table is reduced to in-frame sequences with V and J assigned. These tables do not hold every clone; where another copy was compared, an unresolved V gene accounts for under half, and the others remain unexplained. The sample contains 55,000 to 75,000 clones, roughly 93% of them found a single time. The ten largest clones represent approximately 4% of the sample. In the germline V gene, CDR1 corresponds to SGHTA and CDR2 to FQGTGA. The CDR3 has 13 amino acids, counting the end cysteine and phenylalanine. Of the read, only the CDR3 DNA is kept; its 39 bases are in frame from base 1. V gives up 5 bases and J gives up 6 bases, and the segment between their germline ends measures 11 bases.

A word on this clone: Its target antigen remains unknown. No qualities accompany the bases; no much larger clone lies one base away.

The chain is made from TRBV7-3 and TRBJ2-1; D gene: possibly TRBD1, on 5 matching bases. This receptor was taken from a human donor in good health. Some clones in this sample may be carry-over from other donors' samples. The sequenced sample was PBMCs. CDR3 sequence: CASSPQGTNEQFF. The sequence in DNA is TGTGCCAGCAGCCCCCAGGGCACCAATGAGCAGTTCTTC. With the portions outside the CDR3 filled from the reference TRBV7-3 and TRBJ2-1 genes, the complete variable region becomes GAGVSQTPSNKVTEKGKYVELRCDPISGHTALYWYRQSLGQGPEFLIYFQGTGAADDSGLPNDRFFAVRPEGSVSTLKIQRTERGDSAVYLCASSPQGTNEQFFGPGTRLTVL.